This T cell receptor (beta chain) was found in a study of monozygotic twins with inflammatory bowel disease. CDR3 length equals 12 residues. Germline CDR1 reads SGDLS; CDR2 reads YYNGEE. After re-calling the 5' RACE reads, TCRdb lists one entry per CDR3 protein, DNA absent. The sample table sets out 200,000 to 250,000 distinct CDR3 sequences. The sequencing input was blood. The rearrangement links TRBV9 to TRBJ2-2; without DNA, the TCRdb call of TRBD1 cannot be checked. This sequence was found in a human donor with ulcerative colitis or Crohn's disease, or a healthy co-twin of an affected twin (not recorded which). This CDR3 reads CASSDQGGELFF.